The rows below give T cell receptor beta chains drawn from one sample of a study of response to subunit inactivated influenza vaccine. In TCRdb, the RT-PCR reads were re-called with MiXCR into one record per CDR3 protein. Here the sample spans about 480,000 distinct CDR3 sequences, approximately 10% being singletons. The sample here was PBMCs from blood, taken 40 to 50 days after vaccination. These receptors originate from a man between 45 and 60 years old who received an inactivated influenza vaccine. CDR3s include the opening cysteine and the closing phenylalanine or tryptophan. A D gene is named only where the DNA matches it firmly. Not all rows give a size; the values are once, few, many and, for expanded clones, a class.

clone_size: .
j_call: TRBJ2-2
d_call: TRBD2
v_call: TRBV7-2
cdr3_aa: CASSAGLAGSTGELFF
cdr3_nt: TGTGCCAGCAGCGCGGGACTAGCGGGATCTACCGGGGAGCTGTTTTTT

clone_size: many
j_call: TRBJ1-6
d_call: TRBD1
v_call: TRBV27
cdr3_aa: CASRTTGVGNSPLHF
cdr3_nt: TGTGCCAGCAGAACCACAGGGGTGGGTAATTCACCCCTCCACTTT

clone_size: few
j_call: TRBJ2-5
d_call: .
v_call: TRBV18
cdr3_aa: CASSRLVQETQYF
cdr3_nt: TGTGCCAGCTCACGACTCGTCCAAGAGACCCAGTACTTC

clone_size: many
j_call: TRBJ2-3
d_call: .
v_call: TRBV12-3/TRBV12-4
cdr3_aa: CASSSGWDTQYF
cdr3_nt: TGTGCCAGCAGTTCGGGTTGGGATACGCAGTATTTT

clone_size: once
j_call: TRBJ2-7
d_call: .
v_call: TRBV2
cdr3_aa: CASRTDTYEQYF
cdr3_nt: TGTGCCAGCAGGACCGATACCTACGAGCAGTACTTC

clone_size: .
j_call: TRBJ1-2
d_call: .
v_call: TRBV4-3
cdr3_aa: CASSQDIVDSGPDYGYTF
cdr3_nt: TGCGCCAGCAGCCAAGATATCGTGGACAGCGGACCCGACTATGGCTACACCTTC

clone_size: few
j_call: TRBJ2-2
d_call: .
v_call: TRBV29-1
cdr3_aa: CSVGSRVHTGELFF
cdr3_nt: TGCAGCGTTGGTAGCAGGGTGCACACCGGGGAGCTGTTTTTT

clone_size: many
j_call: TRBJ2-1
d_call: TRBD1
v_call: TRBV10-3
cdr3_aa: CAIRGTGPDNEQFF
cdr3_nt: TGTGCCATCAGGGGGACAGGGCCAGACAATGAGCAGTTCTTC

clone_size: few
j_call: TRBJ2-1
d_call: TRBD1
v_call: TRBV11-1
cdr3_aa: CASSPTRTGGPSYNEQFF
cdr3_nt: TGTGCCAGCAGCCCCACTCGGACAGGGGGCCCCTCCTACAATGAGCAGTTCTTC

clone_size: few
j_call: TRBJ2-2
d_call: TRBD2
v_call: TRBV29-1
cdr3_aa: CSVGDSGSSVELFF
cdr3_nt: TGCAGCGTTGGGGATAGCGGGAGTTCTGTGGAGCTGTTTTTT

clone_size: .
j_call: TRBJ2-7
d_call: TRBD1
v_call: TRBV20-1
cdr3_aa: CSARDGAGGAYEQYF
cdr3_nt: TGCAGTGCTAGAGATGGGGCAGGGGGTGCCTACGAGCAGTACTTC

clone_size: few
j_call: TRBJ1-4
d_call: TRBD1
v_call: TRBV6-1
cdr3_aa: CASSSGQGRGKLFF
cdr3_nt: TGTGCCAGCAGCTCCGGACAGGGCAGGGGAAAACTGTTTTTT

clone_size: many
j_call: TRBJ1-6
d_call: .
v_call: TRBV6-1
cdr3_aa: CASSPDTRYSPLHF
cdr3_nt: TGTGCCAGCAGCCCAGACACAAGATATTCACCCCTCCACTTT

clone_size: many
j_call: TRBJ2-3
d_call: .
v_call: TRBV12-3/TRBV12-4
cdr3_aa: CASSALVAQYF
cdr3_nt: TGTGCCAGCAGCGCCCTGGTTGCGCAGTATTTT

clone_size: few
j_call: TRBJ2-5
d_call: .
v_call: TRBV6-2/TRBV6-3
cdr3_aa: CASSSGPAQYF
cdr3_nt: TGTGCCAGCAGTTCCGGGCCGGCCCAGTACTTC

clone_size: .
j_call: TRBJ1-1
d_call: .
v_call: TRBV19
cdr3_aa: CASTSRWGLNTEAFF
cdr3_nt: TGTGCCAGTACCTCGAGGTGGGGGTTGAACACTGAAGCTTTCTTT

clone_size: few
j_call: TRBJ2-1
d_call: TRBD1
v_call: TRBV5-1
cdr3_aa: CASSSWTGKNEQFF
cdr3_nt: TGCGCCAGCAGCTCCTGGACAGGGAAGAATGAGCAGTTCTTC

clone_size: few
j_call: TRBJ1-2
d_call: .
v_call: TRBV12-3/TRBV12-4
cdr3_aa: CASSAGLRGGYGYTF
cdr3_nt: TGTGCCAGCAGTGCCGGACTTAGGGGGGGCTATGGCTACACCTTC

clone_size: .
j_call: TRBJ1-2
d_call: .
v_call: TRBV20-1
cdr3_aa: CSASRSGLSYGYTF
cdr3_nt: TGCAGTGCTAGTCGGTCAGGGCTGTCCTATGGCTACACCTTC

clone_size: .
j_call: TRBJ2-7
d_call: .
v_call: TRBV18
cdr3_aa: CASSPAEADSYEQYF
cdr3_nt: TGTGCCAGCTCACCAGCGGAGGCGGACTCCTACGAGCAGTACTTC

clone_size: many
j_call: TRBJ2-5
d_call: .
v_call: TRBV5-5
cdr3_aa: CASSLPAVRETQYF
cdr3_nt: TGTGCCAGCAGCTTACCGGCCGTGCGGGAGACCCAGTACTTC

clone_size: .
j_call: TRBJ1-1
d_call: .
v_call: TRBV5-6
cdr3_aa: CASSAEVVGSATDGRKAFF
cdr3_nt: TGTGCCAGCAGCGCTGAGGTTGTGGGTTCTGCGACGGACGGAAGAAAAGCTTTCTTT

clone_size: many
j_call: TRBJ2-7
d_call: .
v_call: TRBV29-1
cdr3_aa: CSVGRGPNEQYF
cdr3_nt: TGCAGCGTTGGTCGGGGCCCCAACGAGCAGTACTTC

clone_size: .
j_call: TRBJ2-5
d_call: TRBD1
v_call: TRBV29-1
cdr3_aa: CSVGGVRDRGGPQETQYF
cdr3_nt: TGCAGCGTTGGCGGGGTCAGGGACAGGGGTGGGCCCCAAGAGACCCAGTACTTC

clone_size: few
j_call: TRBJ2-7
d_call: TRBD1
v_call: TRBV7-9
cdr3_aa: CASSFLGTGVYF
cdr3_nt: TGTGCCAGCAGCTTTTTAGGGACAGGGGTGTACTTC

clone_size: .
j_call: TRBJ2-7
d_call: .
v_call: TRBV5-1
cdr3_aa: CASSLNGPPVEQYF
cdr3_nt: TGCGCCAGCAGCTTAAATGGCCCCCCGGTGGAGCAGTACTTC

clone_size: .
j_call: TRBJ2-7
d_call: .
v_call: TRBV5-4
cdr3_aa: CASSLASGTATYEQYF
cdr3_nt: TGTGCCAGCAGCTTGGCCTCCGGGACGGCCACCTACGAGCAGTACTTC

clone_size: .
j_call: TRBJ2-3
d_call: TRBD1
v_call: TRBV4-1
cdr3_aa: CASSQDMTYYMDRWNTDTQYF
cdr3_nt: TGCGCCAGCAGCCAAGATATGACCTACTACATGGACAGGTGGAACACAGATACGCAGTATTTT

clone_size: .
j_call: TRBJ2-5
d_call: TRBD1
v_call: TRBV12-3/TRBV12-4
cdr3_aa: CASSTDLRDRAETQYF
cdr3_nt: TGTGCCAGCAGCACCGACCTGCGGGACAGGGCGGAGACCCAGTACTTC

clone_size: .
j_call: TRBJ2-1
d_call: TRBD2
v_call: TRBV11-1
cdr3_aa: CASSLAAGGPPSRYNEQFF
cdr3_nt: TGTGCCAGCAGCTTGGCAGCGGGAGGACCCCCGTCAAGGTACAATGAGCAGTTCTTC

clone_size: many
j_call: TRBJ2-7
d_call: .
v_call: TRBV7-2
cdr3_aa: CASSLVASDYEQYF
cdr3_nt: TGTGCCAGCAGCTTAGTGGCTAGCGATTACGAGCAGTACTTC

clone_size: .
j_call: TRBJ1-3
d_call: .
v_call: TRBV21-1
cdr3_aa: CASTTLQGTGNTIYF
cdr3_nt: TGTGCCAGCACCACGTTACAGGGAACTGGAAACACCATATATTTT

clone_size: .
j_call: TRBJ1-1
d_call: .
v_call: TRBV12-3/TRBV12-4
cdr3_aa: CASSHAYRNTEAFF
cdr3_nt: TGTGCCAGCAGTCACGCCTACAGAAACACTGAAGCTTTCTTT

clone_size: few
j_call: TRBJ2-3
d_call: .
v_call: TRBV20-1
cdr3_aa: CSANTYSGGSTDTQYF
cdr3_nt: TGCAGTGCTAACACCTATTCTGGCGGAAGCACAGATACGCAGTATTTT

clone_size: .
j_call: TRBJ2-1
d_call: .
v_call: TRBV28
cdr3_aa: CASSLRGGINEQFF
cdr3_nt: TGTGCCAGCAGTTTAAGAGGGGGGATCAATGAGCAGTTCTTC

clone_size: few
j_call: TRBJ2-7
d_call: TRBD2
v_call: TRBV20-1
cdr3_aa: CSAEMVAGGPGEQYF
cdr3_nt: TGCAGTGCGGAGATGGTAGCGGGAGGGCCTGGAGAGCAGTACTTC

clone_size: many
j_call: TRBJ2-1
d_call: .
v_call: TRBV9
cdr3_aa: CASSAPPASYEQFF
cdr3_nt: TGTGCCAGCAGCGCCCCCCCGGCATCATATGAGCAGTTCTTC

clone_size: .
j_call: TRBJ2-3
d_call: TRBD2
v_call: TRBV19
cdr3_aa: CASRSGGASTDTQYF
cdr3_nt: TGTGCCAGTAGAAGCGGGGGGGCATCCACAGATACGCAGTATTTT

clone_size: few
j_call: TRBJ2-7
d_call: .
v_call: TRBV6-2/TRBV6-3
cdr3_aa: CASNLERGRSYEQYF
cdr3_nt: TGTGCCAGCAATTTGGAACGGGGCCGCTCCTACGAGCAGTACTTC

clone_size: .
j_call: TRBJ1-4
d_call: TRBD1
v_call: TRBV12-3/TRBV12-4
cdr3_aa: CASSFRTGGPEKLFF
cdr3_nt: TGTGCCAGCAGTTTTCGGACAGGGGGCCCTGAAAAACTGTTTTTT

clone_size: .
j_call: TRBJ2-5
d_call: TRBD2
v_call: TRBV20-1
cdr3_aa: CSAKRGGNQETQYF
cdr3_nt: TGCAGTGCTAAGCGGGGGGGAAATCAAGAGACCCAGTACTTC

clone_size: many
j_call: TRBJ1-1
d_call: .
v_call: TRBV4-2
cdr3_aa: CASSQAVNTEAFF
cdr3_nt: TGTGCCAGCAGCCAAGCCGTGAACACTGAAGCTTTCTTT

clone_size: many
j_call: TRBJ2-7
d_call: .
v_call: TRBV6-5
cdr3_aa: CASSYSLQAGTGEQYF
cdr3_nt: TGTGCCAGCAGTTACTCGCTCCAGGCAGGTACTGGCGAGCAGTACTTC

clone_size: many
j_call: TRBJ2-3
d_call: TRBD2
v_call: TRBV28
cdr3_aa: CASTLWGGRDTQYF
cdr3_nt: TGTGCCAGCACCCTCTGGGGGGGGAGAGATACGCAGTATTTT

clone_size: .
j_call: TRBJ2-7
d_call: .
v_call: TRBV9
cdr3_aa: CASSVGMGDEQYF
cdr3_nt: TGTGCCAGCAGCGTAGGTATGGGGGACGAGCAGTACTTC

clone_size: few
j_call: TRBJ2-6
d_call: .
v_call: TRBV5-7
cdr3_aa: CASSSASKTWANVLTF
cdr3_nt: TGTGCCAGCAGCTCGGCTAGTAAGACCTGGGCCAACGTCCTGACTTTC

clone_size: few
j_call: TRBJ1-2
d_call: TRBD1
v_call: TRBV5-1
cdr3_aa: CASSPSGGAGYGYTF
cdr3_nt: TGCGCCAGCAGCCCCTCAGGGGGCGCAGGGTATGGCTACACCTTC

clone_size: many
j_call: TRBJ2-7
d_call: .
v_call: TRBV20-1
cdr3_aa: CSADEDSSYEQYF
cdr3_nt: TGCAGTGCTGATGAGGACAGCTCCTACGAGCAGTACTTC

clone_size: few
j_call: TRBJ2-6
d_call: .
v_call: TRBV15
cdr3_aa: CATSRDRGSTGANVLTF
cdr3_nt: TGTGCCACCAGCAGAGACAGGGGTTCCACCGGGGCCAACGTCCTGACTTTC

clone_size: few
j_call: TRBJ2-1
d_call: TRBD1
v_call: TRBV30
cdr3_aa: CAWSEPGTVYNEQFF
cdr3_nt: TGTGCCTGGAGTGAGCCCGGGACAGTCTACAATGAGCAGTTCTTC

clone_size: .
j_call: TRBJ2-1
d_call: .
v_call: TRBV29-1
cdr3_aa: CSGGARSYNEQFF
cdr3_nt: TGCAGCGGGGGGGCGCGGTCCTACAATGAGCAGTTCTTC

clone_size: many
j_call: TRBJ2-7
d_call: .
v_call: TRBV28
cdr3_aa: CASSLGAGDYEQYF
cdr3_nt: TGTGCCAGCAGTTTGGGGGCGGGAGACTACGAGCAGTACTTC

clone_size: .
j_call: TRBJ2-1
d_call: .
v_call: TRBV12-3/TRBV12-4
cdr3_aa: CASSLEGATSNEQFF
cdr3_nt: TGTGCCAGCAGTTTAGAGGGGGCGACTAGCAATGAGCAGTTCTTC